This T cell receptor (beta chain) was recovered during a study of human T cells and chemical hapten exposure. Findings of the study overall: The immune response of these alopecia patients might not match healthy individuals'. Expanded TCRs created a significantly greater count of big CDR3 similarity clusters than controls did.

The library put unique molecular identifiers onto individual cDNA molecules. TCRdb processed the RACE reads anew with MiXCR; each CDR3 protein has one entry. There are roughly 74,000 distinct CDR3 sequences in the sample; approximately 32% occur only once, and 8.9% lies in the top ten. As regards this clonotype: As yet, its antigen is unknown.

Time point here: patch test 1, 2 weeks after DPC sensitization. Treatment defined: therapeutic diphenylcyclopropenone sensitization with weekly scalp DPC. Drawing of blood took place ahead of applying each patch test. The V gene end was trimmed by 2 bases and the J gene end by 5 bases; junction bases not matched to a gene: 0. The germline V gene encodes CDR1 LGHNT and CDR2 FRNRAP. CDR3 length equals 13 residues. The genes are TRBV12-5 and TRBJ2-1; 7 bases fit TRBD1. This receptor was taken from a middle-aged man with alopecia areata. Some clones in this sample may be carry-over from other donors' samples. The sample was whole blood, taken in connection with sensitization to the hapten diphenylcyclopropenone (DPC). CDR3 amino acids: CASGLTGDNEQFF. CDR3 in DNA: TGTGCTAGTGGTTTGACAGGGGACAATGAGCAGTTCTTC.